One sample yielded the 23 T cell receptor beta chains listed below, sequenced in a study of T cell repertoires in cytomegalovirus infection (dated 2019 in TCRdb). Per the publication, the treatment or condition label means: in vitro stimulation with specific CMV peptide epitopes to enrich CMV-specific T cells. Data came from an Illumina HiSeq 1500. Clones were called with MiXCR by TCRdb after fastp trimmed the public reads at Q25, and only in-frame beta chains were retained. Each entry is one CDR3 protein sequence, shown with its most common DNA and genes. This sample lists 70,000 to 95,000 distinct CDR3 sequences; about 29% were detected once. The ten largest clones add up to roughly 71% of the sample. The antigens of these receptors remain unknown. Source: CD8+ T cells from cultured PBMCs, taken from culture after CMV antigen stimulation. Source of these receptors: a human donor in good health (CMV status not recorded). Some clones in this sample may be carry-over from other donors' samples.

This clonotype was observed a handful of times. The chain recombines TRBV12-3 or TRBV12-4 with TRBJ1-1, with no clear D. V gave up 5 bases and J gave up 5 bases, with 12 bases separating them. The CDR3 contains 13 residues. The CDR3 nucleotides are TGTGCCAGCAGTCCAGCTGGGAGTACTGAAGCTTTCTTT. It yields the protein CASSPAGSTEAFF.

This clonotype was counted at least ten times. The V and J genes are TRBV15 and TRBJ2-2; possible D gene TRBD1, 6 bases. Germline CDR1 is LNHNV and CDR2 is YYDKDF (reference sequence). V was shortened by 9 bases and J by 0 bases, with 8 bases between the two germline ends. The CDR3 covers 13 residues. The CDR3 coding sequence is TGTGCCACTCAGGGGTCGAACACCGGGGAGCTGTTTTTT. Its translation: CATQGSNTGELFF.

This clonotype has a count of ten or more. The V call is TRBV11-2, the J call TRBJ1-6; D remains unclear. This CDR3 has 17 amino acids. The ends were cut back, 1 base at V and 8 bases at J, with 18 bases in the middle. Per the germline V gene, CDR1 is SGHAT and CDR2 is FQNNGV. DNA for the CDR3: TGTGCCAGCAGCTTAGGAAGGGTCCGGCAGGATTATTCACCCCTCCACTTT. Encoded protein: CASSLGRVRQDYSPLHF.

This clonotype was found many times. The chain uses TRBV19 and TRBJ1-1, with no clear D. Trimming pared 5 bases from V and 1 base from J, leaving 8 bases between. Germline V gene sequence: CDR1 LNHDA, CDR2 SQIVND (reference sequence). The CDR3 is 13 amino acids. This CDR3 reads CASSWSGNTEAFF. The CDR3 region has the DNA TGTGCCAGTAGTTGGTCAGGGAACACTGAAGCTTTCTTT.

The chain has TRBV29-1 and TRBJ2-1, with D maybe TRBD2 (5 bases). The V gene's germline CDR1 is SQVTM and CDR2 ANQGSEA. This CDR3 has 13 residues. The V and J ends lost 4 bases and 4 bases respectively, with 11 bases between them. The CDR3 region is CSVGGLLYNEQFF. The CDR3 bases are TGCAGCGTTGGAGGGCTGTTGTACAATGAGCAGTTCTTC.

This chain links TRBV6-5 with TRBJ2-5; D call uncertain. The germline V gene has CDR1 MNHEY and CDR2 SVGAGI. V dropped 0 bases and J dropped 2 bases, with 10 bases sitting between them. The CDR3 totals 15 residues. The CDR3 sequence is CASSYSVMGQETQYF. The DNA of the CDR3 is TGTGCCAGCAGTTACTCGGTGATGGGACAAGAGACCCAGTACTTC.

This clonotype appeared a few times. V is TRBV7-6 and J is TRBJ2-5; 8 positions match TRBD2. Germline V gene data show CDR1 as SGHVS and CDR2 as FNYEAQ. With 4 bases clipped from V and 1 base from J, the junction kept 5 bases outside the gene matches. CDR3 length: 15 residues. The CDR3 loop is CASSSSGGLQETQYF. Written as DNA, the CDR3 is TGTGCCAGCAGCTCTTCGGGGGGGCTCCAAGAGACCCAGTACTTC. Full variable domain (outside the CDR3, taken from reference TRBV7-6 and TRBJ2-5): GAGVSQSPRYKVTKRGQDVALRCDPISGHVSLYWYRQALGQGPEFLTYFNYEAQQDKSGLPNDRFSAERPEGSISTLTIQRTEQRDSAMYRCASSSSGGLQETQYFGPGTRLLVL.

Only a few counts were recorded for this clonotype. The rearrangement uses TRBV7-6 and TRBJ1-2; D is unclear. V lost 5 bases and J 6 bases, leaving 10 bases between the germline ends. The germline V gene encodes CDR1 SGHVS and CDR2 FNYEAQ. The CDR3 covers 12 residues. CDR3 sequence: CASSLGSNGYTF. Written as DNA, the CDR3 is TGTGCCAGCAGCCTCGGGTCTAATGGCTACACCTTC. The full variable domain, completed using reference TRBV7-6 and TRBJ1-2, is GAGVSQSPRYKVTKRGQDVALRCDPISGHVSLYWYRQALGQGPEFLTYFNYEAQQDKSGLPNDRFSAERPEGSISTLTIQRTEQRDSAMYRCASSLGSNGYTFGSGTRLTVV.

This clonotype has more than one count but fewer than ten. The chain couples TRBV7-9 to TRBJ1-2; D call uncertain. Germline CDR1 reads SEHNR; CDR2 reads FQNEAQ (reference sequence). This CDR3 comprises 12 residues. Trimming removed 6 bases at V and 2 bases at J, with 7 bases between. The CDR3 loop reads CASRSDNYGYTF. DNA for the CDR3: TGTGCCAGCAGATCGGACAACTATGGCTACACCTTC. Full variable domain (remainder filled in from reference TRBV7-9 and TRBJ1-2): DTGVSQNPRHKITKRGQNVTFRCDPISEHNRLYWYRQTLGQGPEFLTYFQNEAQLEKSRLLSDRFSAERPKGSFSTLEIQRTEQGDSAMYLCASRSDNYGYTFGSGTRLTVV.

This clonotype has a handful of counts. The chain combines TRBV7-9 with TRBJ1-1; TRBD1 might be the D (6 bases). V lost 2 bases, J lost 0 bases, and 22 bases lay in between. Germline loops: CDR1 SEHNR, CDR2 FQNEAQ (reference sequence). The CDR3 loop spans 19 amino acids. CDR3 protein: CASSLPVGQENPMNTEAFF. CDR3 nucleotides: TGTGCCAGCAGCTTACCAGTGGGACAAGAAAACCCCATGAACACTGAAGCTTTCTTT.

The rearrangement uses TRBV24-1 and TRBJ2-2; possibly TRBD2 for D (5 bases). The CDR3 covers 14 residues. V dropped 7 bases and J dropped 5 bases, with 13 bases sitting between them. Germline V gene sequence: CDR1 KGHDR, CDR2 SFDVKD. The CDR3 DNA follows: TGTGCCACCAGCCCGACTGCGGGTACCGGGGAGCTGTTTTTT. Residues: CATSPTAGTGELFF.

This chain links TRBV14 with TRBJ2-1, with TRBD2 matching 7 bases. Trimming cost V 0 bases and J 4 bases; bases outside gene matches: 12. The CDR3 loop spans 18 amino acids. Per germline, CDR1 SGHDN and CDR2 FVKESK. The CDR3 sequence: CASSQDPSSAGRYNEQFF. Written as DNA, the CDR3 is TGTGCCAGCAGCCAAGATCCCTCATCAGCGGGACGTTACAATGAGCAGTTCTTC.

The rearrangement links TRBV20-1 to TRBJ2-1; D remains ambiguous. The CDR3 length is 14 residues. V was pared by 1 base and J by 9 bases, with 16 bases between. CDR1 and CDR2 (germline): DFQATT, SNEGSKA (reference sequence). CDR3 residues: CSARALVGSGEQFF. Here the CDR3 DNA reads TGCAGTGCTAGAGCCCTGGTGGGGTCGGGTGAGCAGTTCTTC.

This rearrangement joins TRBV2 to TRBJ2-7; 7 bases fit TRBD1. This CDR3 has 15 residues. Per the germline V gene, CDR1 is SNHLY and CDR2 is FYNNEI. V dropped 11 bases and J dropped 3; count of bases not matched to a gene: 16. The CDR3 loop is CAVEVTSDRVYEQYF. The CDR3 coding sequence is TGTGCCGTCGAAGTAACCTCAGACAGGGTCTACGAGCAGTACTTC.

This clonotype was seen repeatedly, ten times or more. The DNA of the CDR3 is TGCAGCGTTGAAGTCCGGGACAGGGGGCGAGAGACTGAAGCTTTCTTT. This translates into CSVEVRDRGRETEAFF. This chain joins TRBV29-1 and TRBJ1-1, with TRBD1 identical over 12 bases. The ends lost 1 base at V and 5 bases at J; junction bases unmatched: 8. This CDR3 is built from 16 residues. Looked up from germline, CDR1 is SQVTM and CDR2 is ANQGSEA.

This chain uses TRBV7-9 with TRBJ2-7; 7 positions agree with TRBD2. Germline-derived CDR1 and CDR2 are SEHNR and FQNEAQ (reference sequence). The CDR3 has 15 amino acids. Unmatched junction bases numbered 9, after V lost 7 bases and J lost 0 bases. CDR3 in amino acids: CASTPTRGTSYEQYF. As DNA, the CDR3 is TGTGCCAGCACTCCCACGCGGGGGACCTCCTACGAGCAGTACTTC. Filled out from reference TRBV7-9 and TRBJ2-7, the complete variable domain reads DTGVSQNPRHKITKRGQNVTFRCDPISEHNRLYWYRQTLGQGPEFLTYFQNEAQLEKSRLLSDRFSAERPKGSFSTLEIQRTEQGDSAMYLCASTPTRGTSYEQYFGPGTRLTVT.

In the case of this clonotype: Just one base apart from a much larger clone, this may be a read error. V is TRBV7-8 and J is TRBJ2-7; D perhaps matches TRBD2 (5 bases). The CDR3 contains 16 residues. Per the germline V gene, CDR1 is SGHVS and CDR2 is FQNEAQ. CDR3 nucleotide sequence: TGTGCCAGCAGCTTAGCGCAGCCCACGGGATCCTGCGAGCAGTACTTC. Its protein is CASSLAQPTGSCEQYF.

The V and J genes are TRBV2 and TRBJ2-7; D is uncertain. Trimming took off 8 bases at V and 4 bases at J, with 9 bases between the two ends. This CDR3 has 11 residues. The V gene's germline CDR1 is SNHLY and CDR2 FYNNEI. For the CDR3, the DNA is TGTGCCAGCGCCAAAGGGTACGAGCAGTACTTC. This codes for CASAKGYEQYF.

CDR3 sequence (DNA): TGTGCCAGCAGTGAAGCGAAGGGACAAGAGACCCAGTACTTC. It translates to CASSEAKGQETQYF. This sequence joins TRBV2 and TRBJ2-5; no firm D call. The ends were cut back, 0 bases at V and 2 bases at J, with 7 bases in the middle. Germline V CDR1 and CDR2: SNHLY, FYNNEI. There are 14 residues in the CDR3.

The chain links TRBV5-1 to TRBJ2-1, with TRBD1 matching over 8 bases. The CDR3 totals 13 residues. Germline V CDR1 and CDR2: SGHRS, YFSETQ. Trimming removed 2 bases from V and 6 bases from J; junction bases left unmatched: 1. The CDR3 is CASSFTGGNEQFF. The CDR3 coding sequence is TGCGCCAGCAGCTTTACAGGGGGCAATGAGCAGTTCTTC.

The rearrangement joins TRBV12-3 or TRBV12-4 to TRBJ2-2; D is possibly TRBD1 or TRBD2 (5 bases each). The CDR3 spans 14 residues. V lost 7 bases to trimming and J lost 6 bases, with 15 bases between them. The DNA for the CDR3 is TGTGCCAGCACTTTGGGGACCTCGGCCGGGGAGCTGTTTTTT. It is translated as CASTLGTSAGELFF.

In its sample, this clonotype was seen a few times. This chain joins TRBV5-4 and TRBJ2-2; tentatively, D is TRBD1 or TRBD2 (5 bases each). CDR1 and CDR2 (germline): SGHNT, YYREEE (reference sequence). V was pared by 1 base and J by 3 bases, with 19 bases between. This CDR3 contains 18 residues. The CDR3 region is CASSLWASLGDDTGELFF. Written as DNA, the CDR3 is TGTGCCAGCAGCTTGTGGGCCTCTTTGGGGGATGACACCGGGGAGCTGTTTTTT.

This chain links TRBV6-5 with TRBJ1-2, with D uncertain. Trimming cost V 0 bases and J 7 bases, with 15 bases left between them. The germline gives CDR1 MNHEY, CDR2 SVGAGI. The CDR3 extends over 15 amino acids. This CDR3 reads CASSYSSTVTGGYTF. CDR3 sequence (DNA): TGTGCCAGCAGTTACTCGTCCACAGTCACTGGTGGCTACACCTTC.